The 10 T cell receptor beta chains in this list originate from one sample, sequenced in a study of blood T cell repertoires in COVID-19. Using immunoSEQ multiplex PCR, the repertoire was profiled, and TCRdb retains in-frame clones only, with some absent. The profile shows some 130,000 clones, roughly 89% of them singletons. The sample was peripheral blood. Receptor source: a man in his forties or fifties with active or convalescent COVID-19.

The chain joins TRBV9 to TRBJ2-5; D may be TRBD2 (7 bases). The V gene's germline CDR1 is SGDLS and CDR2 YYNGEE. With 1 base removed from V and 5 bases from J, the gap between germline ends came to 12 bases. CDR3 length: 14 amino acids. The CDR3 bases are TGTGCCAGCAGCGTAATGGGGGGGGCTGAGACCCAGTACTTC. Its translation is CASSVMGGAETQYF.

The V gene is TRBV30, the J gene TRBJ2-7; TRBD1 matches at 8 bases. The CDR3 has 14 amino acids. Germline-derived CDR1 and CDR2 are GTSNPN and SVGIG (reference sequence). V dropped 4 bases and J dropped 2; count of bases not matched to a gene: 7. The CDR3 DNA sequence: TGTGCCTGGACCCCAGACAGGGGCCCCTACGAGCAGTACTTC. Translated, it gives CAWTPDRGPYEQYF.

The gene calls are TRBV2 and TRBJ1-2; 8 bases agree with TRBD1. The V segment lost 6 bases and the J segment 4 bases; nucleotides outside the gene matches: 4. The CDR3 consists of 13 residues. The germline CDR1 and CDR2 sequences are SNHLY and FYNNEI. The CDR3 sequence: CASSLQGVYGYTF. CDR3 coding DNA: TGTGCCAGCAGCTTACAGGGGGTCTATGGCTACACCTTC.

The rearrangement joins TRBV5-5 to TRBJ1-5; D gene ambiguous. This CDR3 is 15 amino acids long. Trimming took 0 bases from V and 0 from J, leaving 7 bases between them. CDR1 and CDR2 from the germline V gene are SGHKS and YYEKEE (reference sequence). The chain's CDR3 is CASSLVGGSNQPQHF. The CDR3 nucleotides read TGTGCCAGCAGCTTGGTCGGCGGTAGCAATCAGCCCCAGCATTTT.

Comments on this clone: This specimen includes other DNA sequences encoding the same CDR3. The chain uses TRBV5-5 and TRBJ1-5; D is possibly TRBD1 (5 bases). The CDR3 loop spans 14 amino acids. V gave up 4 bases and J gave up 0 bases, with 8 bases separating them. Germline V gene lookup returns CDR1 SGHKS and CDR2 YYEKEE (reference sequence). This CDR3 reads CASSLGHSNQPQHF. CDR3 sequence (DNA): TGTGCCAGCAGCCTCGGACATAGCAATCAGCCCCAGCATTTT.

This chain connects TRBV3-1 (or the pseudogene TRBV3-2) to TRBJ1-5; 7 nucleotides match TRBD1. Trimming cost V 5 bases and J 2 bases; bases outside gene matches: 21. CDR1 is LGHDT and CDR2 is YNNKEL in the germline V gene (reference sequence). The CDR3 totals 20 residues. CDR3 amino acids: CASSESTRQGGFSGNQPQHF. The CDR3 DNA is TGTGCCAGCAGCGAAAGCACCAGACAGGGAGGATTTTCGGGCAATCAGCCCCAGCATTTT.

Comment on this clone: Additional DNA sequences in this sample encode the identical CDR3. V is TRBV5-6 and J is TRBJ1-6; 7 nucleotides agree with TRBD1. This CDR3 spans 15 amino acids. Germline V CDR1 and CDR2: SGHDT, YYEEEE. The J segment lost 5 bases and the V segment lost 0 bases, leaving 2 bases of the junction unmatched. CDR3 DNA sequence: TGTGCCAGCAGCTTGGGTGACAGGGATAATTCACCCCTCCACTTT. The encoded protein is CASSLGDRDNSPLHF.

This clone was observed once. CDR3 amino acids: CTSSQAYGGEPILLSYEQYF. The CDR3 bases are TGCACCAGCAGCCAAGCCTACGGGGGTGAGCCAATCCTATTATCCTACGAGCAGTACTTC. This rearrangement joins TRBV1 to TRBJ2-7; TRBD2 is taken as the D call from the table, unchecked against the DNA. TRBV1 is labeled a pseudogene. This CDR3 spans 20 amino acids.

V is TRBV4-1 and J is TRBJ2-6; D is uncertain. Germline-derived CDR1 and CDR2 are MGHRA and YSYEKL. The germline V and J ends were trimmed by 7 bases and 6 bases, with 19 bases remaining between them. This CDR3 has 16 amino acids. CDR3 bases: TGCGCCAGCAACGCGGAATACCCTCTGTCGGCCAACGTCCTGACTTTC. Its protein is CASNAEYPLSANVLTF.

CDR3 protein: CASRLSASTDTQYF. The CDR3 nucleotides are TGTGCCAGCCGACTGTCTGCTAGCACAGATACGCAGTATTTT. This sequence joins TRBV11-2 and TRBJ2-3; D is unresolved. The germline CDR1 and CDR2 sequences are SGHAT and FQNNGV. The length of the CDR3 is 14 residues. Trimming cost V 8 bases and J 0 bases, with 12 bases left between them. Variable domain in full (rest from reference TRBV11-2 and TRBJ2-3): EAGVAQSPRYKIIEKRQSVAFWCNPISGHATLYWYQQILGQGPKLLIQFQNNGVVDDSQLPKDRFSAERLKGVDSTLKIQPAKLEDSAVYLCASRLSASTDTQYFGPGTRLTVL.